These T cell receptor beta chains were read from a single sample in a study of cytomegalovirus exposure and HLA in healthy donors. TCRdb's copy holds only in-frame clones and misses some; the assay was immunoSEQ multiplex PCR. The table records about 94,000 clones, roughly three fifths of them present only once. The sample was PBMCs. These receptors were obtained from a young man in good health and CMV-seronegative. Both conserved end residues are part of each CDR3. D genes are given only for firm matches. The listing skips clone size in some rows; elsewhere it reads once, few, many or a size class.

J: TRBJ2-2; size: few; D: NA; V: TRBV7-6; CDR3: CASSSRGATNTGELFF; DNA: TGTGCCAGCAGCTCTCGCGGGGCGACGAACACCGGGGAGCTGTTTTTT
J: TRBJ2-3; size: NA; D: NA; V: TRBV7-3; CDR3: CASSSLEAGGTDTQYF; DNA: TGTGCCAGCAGCTCTCTTGAAGCGGGTGGCACAGATACGCAGTATTTT
J: TRBJ1-1; size: many; D: TRBD1; V: TRBV28; CDR3: CASSFGDRVRAFF; DNA: TGTGCCAGCAGTTTTGGGGACAGGGTACGAGCTTTCTTT
J: TRBJ2-7; size: NA; D: NA; V: TRBV5-1; CDR3: CASSLVGLYEQYF; DNA: TGCGCCAGCAGCTTGGTGGGGCTGTACGAGCAGTACTTC
J: TRBJ1-4; size: NA; D: NA; V: TRBV21-1; CDR3: CASSKRTYKGGKGELFF; DNA: TGTGCCAGCAGCAAAAGAACGTACAAGGGCGGAAAGGGGGAACTGTTTTTT
J: TRBJ1-1; size: NA; D: NA; V: TRBV29-1; CDR3: CSAYRYLNTEAFF; DNA: TGCAGCGCCTACAGGTATCTGAACACTGAAGCTTTCTTT
J: TRBJ2-2; size: few; D: TRBD1; V: TRBV5-1; CDR3: CASSPGTANTGELFF; DNA: TGCGCCAGCAGCCCGGGGACAGCGAACACCGGGGAGCTGTTTTTT
J: TRBJ2-7; size: few; D: TRBD1; V: TRBV5-1; CDR3: CASSVSQGALEQYF; DNA: TGCGCCAGCAGCGTGTCCCAGGGGGCGCTTGAGCAGTACTTT
J: TRBJ2-3; size: NA; D: TRBD2; V: TRBV6-4; CDR3: CASSPLAGDTDTQYF; DNA: TGTGCCAGCAGTCCCCTAGCGGGGGACACAGATACGCAGTATTTT
J: TRBJ2-7; size: NA; D: NA; V: TRBV6-1; CDR3: CASRPGTVAYEQYF; DNA: TGTGCCAGCAGACCCGGGACTGTAGCCTACGAGCAGTACTTC
J: TRBJ1-5; size: NA; D: NA; V: TRBV4-3; CDR3: CASSLTRGNSNQPQHF; DNA: TGCGCCAGCAGCTTGACTCGGGGAAATAGCAATCAGCCCCAGCATTTT